This T cell receptor (beta chain) was recorded in a study of OX40 agonist ivuxolimab in advanced cancers. Study at large: Of the patients, three showed partial responses, one with hepatocellular carcinoma and two with cutaneous melanoma.

Data came from immunoSEQ multiplex PCR; TCRdb stores just in-frame clones and leaves some out. Found here are around 97,000 clones, 70% to 90% of them singletons; the top ten hold around 6%. CDR1 and CDR2 (germline): KGHSH, LQKENI. The CDR3 consists of 14 residues. V gave up 2 bases and J gave up 8 bases, with 13 bases separating them. Here the sequenced sample was CD4+ or CD8+ T cells sorted from blood, taken in a trial of the OX40 agonist ivuxolimab. The clonotype originates from an adult with an advanced solid tumor such as melanoma, head and neck, liver or kidney cancer. The chain has TRBV18 and TRBJ2-4, with TRBD1 as a possible D gene (5 bases). CDR3 protein: CASSPGARWDIQYF. DNA of the CDR3: TGTGCCAGCTCACCAGGGGCCCGCTGGGACATTCAGTACTTC. The full variable domain, its missing parts supplied by reference TRBV18 and TRBJ2-4, is NAGVMQNPRHLVRRRGQEARLRCSPMKGHSHVYWYRQLPEEGLKFMVYLQKENIIDESGMPKERFSAEFPKEGPSILRIQQVVRGDSAAYFCASSPGARWDIQYFGAGTRLSVL.